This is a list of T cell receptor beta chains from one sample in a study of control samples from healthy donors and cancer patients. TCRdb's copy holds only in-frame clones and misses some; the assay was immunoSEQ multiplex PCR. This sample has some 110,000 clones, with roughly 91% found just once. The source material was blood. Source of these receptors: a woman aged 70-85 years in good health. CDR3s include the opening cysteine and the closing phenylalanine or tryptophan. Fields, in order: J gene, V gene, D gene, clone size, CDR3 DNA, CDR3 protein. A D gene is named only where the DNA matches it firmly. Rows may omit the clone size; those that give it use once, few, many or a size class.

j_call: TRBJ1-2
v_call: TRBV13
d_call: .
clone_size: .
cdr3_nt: TGTGCCAGCAGCCTTAAGCGGACGGGAATCTATGGCTACACCTTC
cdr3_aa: CASSLKRTGIYGYTF

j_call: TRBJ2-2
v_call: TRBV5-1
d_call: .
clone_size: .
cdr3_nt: TGCGCCAGCAGCTTGGTTTCAGGCAACACCGGGGAGCTGTTTTTT
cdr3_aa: CASSLVSGNTGELFF

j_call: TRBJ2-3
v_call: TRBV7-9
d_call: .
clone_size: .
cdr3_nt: TGTGCCAGCAGCTATGTAGGGGGGCCAAGCACAGATACGCAGTATTTT
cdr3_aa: CASSYVGGPSTDTQYF

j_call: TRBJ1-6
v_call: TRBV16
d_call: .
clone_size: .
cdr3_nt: TGTGCCAGCAGCCCCGGACCAGGTTGGGCACCCCTCCACTTT
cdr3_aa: CASSPGPGWAPLHF

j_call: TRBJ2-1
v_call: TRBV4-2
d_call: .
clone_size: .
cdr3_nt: TGTGCCAGCACTCGGGCAGGTTCCTACAATGAGCAGTTCTTC
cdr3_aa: CASTRAGSYNEQFF

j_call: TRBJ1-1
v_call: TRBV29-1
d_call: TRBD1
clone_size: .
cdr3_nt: TGCAGCTGTCGACAGGGGGCGGGCACTGAAGCTTTCTTT
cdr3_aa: CSCRQGAGTEAFF

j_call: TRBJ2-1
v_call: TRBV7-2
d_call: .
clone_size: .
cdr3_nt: TGTGCCAGCAGCCCCGTTTCGGGTCTCTACAATGAGCAGTTCTTC
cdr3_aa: CASSPVSGLYNEQFF

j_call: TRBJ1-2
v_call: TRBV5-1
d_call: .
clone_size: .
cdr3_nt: TGCGCCACCATAAATGGGGGACCATATGGCTACACCTTC
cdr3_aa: CATINGGPYGYTF

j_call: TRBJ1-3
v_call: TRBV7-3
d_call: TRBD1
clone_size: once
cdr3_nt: TGTGCCAGCAGCTTAACTGCAGGGGGCTCTGGAAACACCATATATTTT
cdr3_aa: CASSLTAGGSGNTIYF

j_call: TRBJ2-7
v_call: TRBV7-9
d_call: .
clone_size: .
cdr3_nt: TGTGCCAGCAGCGACGTAGGCCAGGGCTCCTACGAGCAGTACTTC
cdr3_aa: CASSDVGQGSYEQYF

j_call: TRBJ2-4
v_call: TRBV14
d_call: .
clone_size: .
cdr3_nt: TGTGCCAGCAGCCAAGATCCCCTAGTTAGGAACATTCAGTACTTC
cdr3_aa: CASSQDPLVRNIQYF

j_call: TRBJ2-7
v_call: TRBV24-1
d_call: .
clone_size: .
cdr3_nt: TGTGCCACCAGTGCCCCAAAGGCGGGCCCTTTGCAGCAGTACTTC
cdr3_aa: CATSAPKAGPLQQYF

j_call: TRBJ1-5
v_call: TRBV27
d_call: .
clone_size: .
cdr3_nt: TGTGCCAGCAGTTTAAAGGGGTTTCAGCCCCAGCATTTT
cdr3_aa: CASSLKGFQPQHF

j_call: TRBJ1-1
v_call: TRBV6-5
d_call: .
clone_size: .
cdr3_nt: TGTGCCAGCAGCGCGGGAGTAGCTGAAGCTTTCTTT
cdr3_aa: CASSAGVAEAFF

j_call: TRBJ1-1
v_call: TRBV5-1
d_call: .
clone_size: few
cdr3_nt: TGCGCCAGCAGCTTGGGCTACACCCGTCAGGGCACTGAAGCTTTCTTT
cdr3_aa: CASSLGYTRQGTEAFF

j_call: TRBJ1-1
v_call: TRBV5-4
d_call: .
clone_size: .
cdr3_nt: TGTGCCAGCAGCCGAGAGGGGAACACTGAAGCTTTCTTT
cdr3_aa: CASSREGNTEAFF

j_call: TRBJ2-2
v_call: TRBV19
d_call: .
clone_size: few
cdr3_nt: TGTGCCAGTACCCTTAATTACAGGGTTGGGACCGGGGAGCTGTTTTTT
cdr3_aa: CASTLNYRVGTGELFF

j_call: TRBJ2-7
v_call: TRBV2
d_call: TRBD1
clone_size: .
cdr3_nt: TGTGCCAGCAGTATACAGGGGTACAAGCAGTACTTC
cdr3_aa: CASSIQGYKQYF

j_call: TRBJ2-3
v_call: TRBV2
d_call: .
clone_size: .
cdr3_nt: TGTGCCAGCAGCTACAGGGGGGGGCGGGCCAGCACAGATACGCAGTATTTT
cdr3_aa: CASSYRGGRASTDTQYF

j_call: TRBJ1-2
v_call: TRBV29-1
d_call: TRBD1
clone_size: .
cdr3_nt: TGCAGCGTTGAATGGACAGGGAATGGCTACACCTTC
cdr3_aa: CSVEWTGNGYTF

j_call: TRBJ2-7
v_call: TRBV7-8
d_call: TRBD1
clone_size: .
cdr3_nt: TGTGCCAGCAGCCCGCAGGGGGCGAGTAACGAGCAGTACTTC
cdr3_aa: CASSPQGASNEQYF

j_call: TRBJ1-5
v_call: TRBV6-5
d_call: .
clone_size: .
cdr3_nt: TGTGCCAGCAGCCCAGGGCTATCAAAGCCCCAGCATTTT
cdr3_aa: CASSPGLSKPQHF

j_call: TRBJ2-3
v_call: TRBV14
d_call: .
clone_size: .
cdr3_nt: TGTGCCGGAGGACTAAATCGACAGCGAGCTCGCACAGATACGCAGTATTTT
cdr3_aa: CAGGLNRQRARTDTQYF

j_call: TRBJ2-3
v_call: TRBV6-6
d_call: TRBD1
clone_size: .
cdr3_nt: TGTGCCAGCAGTAAGACAGGGGTCACAGATACGCAGTATTTT
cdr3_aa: CASSKTGVTDTQYF

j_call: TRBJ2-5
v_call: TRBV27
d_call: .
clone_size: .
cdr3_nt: TGTGCCAGCAGTTTGAGAGCGCAGGGCTTACCTCCAGAGACCCAGTACTTC
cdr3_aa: CASSLRAQGLPPETQYF

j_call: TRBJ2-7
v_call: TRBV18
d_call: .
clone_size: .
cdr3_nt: TGTGCCAGCTCACCAGCAGGGGACTACGAGCAGTACTTC
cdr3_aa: CASSPAGDYEQYF

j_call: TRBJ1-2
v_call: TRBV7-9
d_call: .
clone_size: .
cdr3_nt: TGTGCCAGCAGCTTGACGAGTTCTCCGGGCTATGGCTACACCTTC
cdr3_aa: CASSLTSSPGYGYTF

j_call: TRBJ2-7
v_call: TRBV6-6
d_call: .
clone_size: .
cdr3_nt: TGTGCCAGCAGTGGCAGCTACGAGCAGTACTTC
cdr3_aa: CASSGSYEQYF

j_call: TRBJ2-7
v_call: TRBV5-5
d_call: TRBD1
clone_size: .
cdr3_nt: TGTGCCAGCAGCTTGCGGGGCCAGGGGGCGGGTGAGCAGTACTTC
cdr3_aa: CASSLRGQGAGEQYF

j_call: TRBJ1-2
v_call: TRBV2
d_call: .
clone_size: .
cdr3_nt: TGTGCCAGCCTTCTCAATGGGGGAATCGACCTTGGCTACACCTTC
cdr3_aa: CASLLNGGIDLGYTF

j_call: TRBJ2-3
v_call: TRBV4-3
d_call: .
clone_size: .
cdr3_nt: TGCGCCAGCAGCCAAGAAGCCCGGGGCACAGATACGCAGTATTTT
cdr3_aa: CASSQEARGTDTQYF

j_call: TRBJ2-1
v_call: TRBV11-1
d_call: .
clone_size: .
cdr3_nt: TGTGCCAGCAGCTTAGGGGGCTCCTACAATGAGCAGTTCTTC
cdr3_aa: CASSLGGSYNEQFF